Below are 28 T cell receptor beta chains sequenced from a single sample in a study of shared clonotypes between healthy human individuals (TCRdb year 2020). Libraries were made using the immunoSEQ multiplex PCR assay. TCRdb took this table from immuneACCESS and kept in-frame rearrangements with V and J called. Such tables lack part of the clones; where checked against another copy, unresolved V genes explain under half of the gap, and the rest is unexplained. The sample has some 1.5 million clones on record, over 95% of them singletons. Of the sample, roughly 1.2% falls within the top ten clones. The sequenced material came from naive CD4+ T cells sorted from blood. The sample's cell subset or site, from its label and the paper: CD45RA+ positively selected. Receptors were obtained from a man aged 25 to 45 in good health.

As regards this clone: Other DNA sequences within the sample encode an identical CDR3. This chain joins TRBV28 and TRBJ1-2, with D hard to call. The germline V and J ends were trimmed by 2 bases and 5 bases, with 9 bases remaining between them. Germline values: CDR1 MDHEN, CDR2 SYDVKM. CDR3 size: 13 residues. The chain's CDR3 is CASSLEGRYGYTF. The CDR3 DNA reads TGTGCCAGCAGTTTAGAGGGTAGATATGGCTACACCTTC.

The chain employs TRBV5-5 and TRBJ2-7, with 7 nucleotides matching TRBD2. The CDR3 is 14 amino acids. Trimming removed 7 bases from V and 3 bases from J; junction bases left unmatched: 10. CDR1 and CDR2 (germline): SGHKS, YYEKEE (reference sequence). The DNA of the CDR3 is TGTGCCAGCCTCCCGGTTGCGGGGGTCTACGAGCAGTACTTC. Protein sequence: CASLPVAGVYEQYF.

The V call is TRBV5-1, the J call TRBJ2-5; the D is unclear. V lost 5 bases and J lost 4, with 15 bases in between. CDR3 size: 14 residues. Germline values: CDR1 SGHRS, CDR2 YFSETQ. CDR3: CASSPQNLRETQYF. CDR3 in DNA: TGCGCCAGCAGTCCCCAAAACTTAAGAGAGACCCAGTACTTC.

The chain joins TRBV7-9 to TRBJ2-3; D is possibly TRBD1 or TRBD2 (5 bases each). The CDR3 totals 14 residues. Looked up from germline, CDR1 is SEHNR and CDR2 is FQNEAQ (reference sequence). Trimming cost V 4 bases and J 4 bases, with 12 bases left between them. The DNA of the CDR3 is TGTGCCAGCAGCTGGACATGGGGAGCAGATACGCAGTATTTT. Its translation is CASSWTWGADTQYF.

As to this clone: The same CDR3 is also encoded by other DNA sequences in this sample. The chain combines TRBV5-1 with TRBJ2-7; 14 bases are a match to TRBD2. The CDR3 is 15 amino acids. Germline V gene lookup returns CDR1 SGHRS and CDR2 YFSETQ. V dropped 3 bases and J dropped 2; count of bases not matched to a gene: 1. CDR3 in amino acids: CASSSGLAGAYEQYF. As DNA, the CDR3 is TGCGCCAGCAGCTCGGGACTAGCGGGGGCCTACGAGCAGTACTTC.

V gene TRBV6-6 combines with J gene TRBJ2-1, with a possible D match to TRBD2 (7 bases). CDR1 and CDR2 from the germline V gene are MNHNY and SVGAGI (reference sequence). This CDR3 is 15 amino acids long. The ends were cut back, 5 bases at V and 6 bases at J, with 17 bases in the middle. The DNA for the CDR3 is TGTGCCAGCAGTAGAGGGGGGGTTAGCGGCAATGAGCAGTTCTTC. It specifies CASSRGGVSGNEQFF.

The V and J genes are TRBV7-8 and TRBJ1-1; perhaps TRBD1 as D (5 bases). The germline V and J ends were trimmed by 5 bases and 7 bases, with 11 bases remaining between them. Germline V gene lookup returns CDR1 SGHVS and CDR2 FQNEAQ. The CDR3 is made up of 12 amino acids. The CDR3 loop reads CASSQGPVEAFF. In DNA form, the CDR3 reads TGTGCCAGCAGCCAGGGACCCGTTGAAGCTTTCTTT.

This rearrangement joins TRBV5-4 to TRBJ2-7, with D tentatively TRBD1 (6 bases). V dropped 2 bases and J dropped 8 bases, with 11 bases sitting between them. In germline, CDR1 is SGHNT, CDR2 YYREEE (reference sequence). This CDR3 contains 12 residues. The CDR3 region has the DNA TGTGCCAGCAGCTTTCACCGGGACAAGCAGTACTTC. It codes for CASSFHRDKQYF.

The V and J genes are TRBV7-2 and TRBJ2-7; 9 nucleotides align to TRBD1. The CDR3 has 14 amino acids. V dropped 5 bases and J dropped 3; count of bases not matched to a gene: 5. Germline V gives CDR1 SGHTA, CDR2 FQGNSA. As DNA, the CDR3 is TGTGCCAGCAGCACAGACAGGGGGGGCTACGAGCAGTACTTC. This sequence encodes CASSTDRGGYEQYF.

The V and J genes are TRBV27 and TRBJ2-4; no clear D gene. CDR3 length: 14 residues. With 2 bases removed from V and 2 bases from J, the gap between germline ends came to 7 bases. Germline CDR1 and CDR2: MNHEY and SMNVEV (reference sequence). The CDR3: CASSLVASKNIQYF. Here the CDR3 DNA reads TGTGCCAGCAGTTTAGTTGCCTCCAAAAACATTCAGTACTTC.

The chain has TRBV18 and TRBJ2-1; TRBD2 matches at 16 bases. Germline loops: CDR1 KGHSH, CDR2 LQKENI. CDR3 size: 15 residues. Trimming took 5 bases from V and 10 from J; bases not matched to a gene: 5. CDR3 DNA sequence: TGTGCCAGCTCATCGGGACTAGCGGGAGGGGGGGAGCAGTTCTTC. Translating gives CASSSGLAGGGEQFF.

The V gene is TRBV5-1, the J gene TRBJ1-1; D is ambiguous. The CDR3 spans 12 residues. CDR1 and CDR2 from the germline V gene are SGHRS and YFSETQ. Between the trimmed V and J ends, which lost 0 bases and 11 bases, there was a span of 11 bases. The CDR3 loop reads CASSLAGVGAFF. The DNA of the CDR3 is TGCGCCAGCAGCTTGGCCGGGGTTGGGGCTTTCTTT.

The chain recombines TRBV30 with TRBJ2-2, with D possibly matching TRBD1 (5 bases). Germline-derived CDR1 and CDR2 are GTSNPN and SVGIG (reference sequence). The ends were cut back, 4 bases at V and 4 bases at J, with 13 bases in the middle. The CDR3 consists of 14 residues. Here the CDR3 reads CAWILGQATGELFF. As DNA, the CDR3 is TGTGCCTGGATCCTTGGACAAGCCACCGGGGAGCTGTTTTTT.

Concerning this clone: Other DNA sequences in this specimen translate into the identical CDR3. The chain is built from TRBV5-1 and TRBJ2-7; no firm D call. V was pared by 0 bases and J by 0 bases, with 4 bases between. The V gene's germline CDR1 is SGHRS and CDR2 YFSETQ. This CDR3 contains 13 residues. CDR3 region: CASSLVGSYEQYF. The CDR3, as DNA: TGCGCCAGCAGCTTGGTGGGCTCCTACGAGCAGTACTTC.

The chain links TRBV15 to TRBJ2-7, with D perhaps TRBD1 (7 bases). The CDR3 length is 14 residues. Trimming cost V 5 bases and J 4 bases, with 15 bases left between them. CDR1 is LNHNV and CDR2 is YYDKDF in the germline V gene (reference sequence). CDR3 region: CATSPRQGGYEQYF. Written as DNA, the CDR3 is TGTGCCACCAGCCCGAGGCAGGGGGGTTACGAGCAGTACTTC.

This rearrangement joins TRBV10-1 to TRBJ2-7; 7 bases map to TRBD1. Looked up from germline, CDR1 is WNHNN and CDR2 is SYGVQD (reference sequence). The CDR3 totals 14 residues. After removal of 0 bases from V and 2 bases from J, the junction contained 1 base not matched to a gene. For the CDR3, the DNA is TGCGCCAGCAGTGAGTCAGGGACAGCCTACGAGCAGTACTTC. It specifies CASSESGTAYEQYF.

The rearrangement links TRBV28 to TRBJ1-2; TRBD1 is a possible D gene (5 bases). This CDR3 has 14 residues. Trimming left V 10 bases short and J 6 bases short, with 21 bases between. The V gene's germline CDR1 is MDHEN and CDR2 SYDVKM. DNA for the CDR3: TGTGCCACAGGGACCGCACTCACCCTAGATGGCTACACCTTC. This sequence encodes CATGTALTLDGYTF.

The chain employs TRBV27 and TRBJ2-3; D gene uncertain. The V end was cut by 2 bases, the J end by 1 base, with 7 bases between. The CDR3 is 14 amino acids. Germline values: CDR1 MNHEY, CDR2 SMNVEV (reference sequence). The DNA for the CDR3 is TGTGCCAGCAGTTTACCCCCAGGCACAGATACGCAGTATTTT. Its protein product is CASSLPPGTDTQYF.

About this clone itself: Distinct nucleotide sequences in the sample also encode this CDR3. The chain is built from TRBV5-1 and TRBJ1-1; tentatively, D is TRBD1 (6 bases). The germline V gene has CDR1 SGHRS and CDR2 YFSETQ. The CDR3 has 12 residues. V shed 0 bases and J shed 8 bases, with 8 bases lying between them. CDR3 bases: TGCGCCAGCAGCTTGGGAGACAGGGAAGCTTTCTTT. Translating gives CASSLGDREAFF.

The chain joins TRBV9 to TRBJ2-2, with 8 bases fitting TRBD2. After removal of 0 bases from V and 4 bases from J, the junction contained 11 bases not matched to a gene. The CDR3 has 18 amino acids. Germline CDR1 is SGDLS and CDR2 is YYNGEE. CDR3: CASSVATSRREVTGELFF. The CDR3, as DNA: TGTGCCAGCAGCGTAGCTACGTCCCGGCGGGAGGTCACCGGGGAGCTGTTTTTT.

In nucleotides, the CDR3 is TGTGCCAGTATTGCTAGCGGCATAAATGGGCTCTACGAGCAGTACTTC. It encodes CASIASGINGLYEQYF. The gene calls are TRBV19 and TRBJ2-7; 7 bases fit TRBD2. Trimming took 7 bases from V and 3 from J; bases not matched to a gene: 15. Germline assignment: CDR1 LNHDA and CDR2 SQIVND (reference sequence). The CDR3 contains 16 residues. Supplemented by reference TRBV19 and TRBJ2-7, the full variable domain reads DGGITQSPKYLFRKEGQNVTLSCEQNLNHDAMYWYRQDPGQGLRLIYYSQIVNDFQKGDIAEGYSVSREKKESFPLTVTSAQKNPTAFYLCASIASGINGLYEQYFGPGTRLTVT.

The CDR3 DNA reads TGTGCCAGCAGCAACGGGAGCCCGGGGCACACCATATATTTT. Its translation is CASSNGSPGHTIYF. The genes are TRBV9 and TRBJ1-3; perhaps TRBD1 as D (5 bases). V dropped 4 bases and J dropped 8 bases, with 16 bases sitting between them. The CDR3 spans 14 residues. Germline-derived CDR1 and CDR2 are SGDLS and YYNGEE.

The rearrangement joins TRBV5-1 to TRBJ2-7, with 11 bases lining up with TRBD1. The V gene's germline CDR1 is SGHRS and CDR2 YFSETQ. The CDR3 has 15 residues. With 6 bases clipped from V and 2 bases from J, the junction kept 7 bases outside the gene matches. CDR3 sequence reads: CASTRTGGATYEQYF. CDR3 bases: TGCGCCAGCACCCGGACAGGGGGCGCGACCTACGAGCAGTACTTC.

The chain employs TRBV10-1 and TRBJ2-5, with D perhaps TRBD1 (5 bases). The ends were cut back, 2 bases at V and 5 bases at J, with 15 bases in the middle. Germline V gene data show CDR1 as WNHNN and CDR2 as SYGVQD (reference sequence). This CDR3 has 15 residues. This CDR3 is CASSETMDKRETQYF. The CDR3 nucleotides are TGCGCCAGCAGTGAGACCATGGACAAGCGTGAGACCCAGTACTTC.

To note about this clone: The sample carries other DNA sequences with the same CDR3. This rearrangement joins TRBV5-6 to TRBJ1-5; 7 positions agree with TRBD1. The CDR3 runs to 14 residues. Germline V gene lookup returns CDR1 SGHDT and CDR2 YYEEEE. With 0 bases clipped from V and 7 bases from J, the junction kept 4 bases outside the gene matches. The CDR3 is CASSLGQGGQPQHF. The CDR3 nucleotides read TGTGCCAGCAGCTTGGGACAGGGCGGCCAGCCCCAGCATTTT.

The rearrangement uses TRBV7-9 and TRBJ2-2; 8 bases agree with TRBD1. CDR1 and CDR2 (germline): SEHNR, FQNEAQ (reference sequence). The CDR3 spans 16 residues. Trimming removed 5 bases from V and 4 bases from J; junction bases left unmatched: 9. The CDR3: CASSPSRGLTTGELFF. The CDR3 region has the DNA TGTGCCAGCAGCCCATCCAGGGGGCTTACCACCGGGGAGCTGTTTTTT.

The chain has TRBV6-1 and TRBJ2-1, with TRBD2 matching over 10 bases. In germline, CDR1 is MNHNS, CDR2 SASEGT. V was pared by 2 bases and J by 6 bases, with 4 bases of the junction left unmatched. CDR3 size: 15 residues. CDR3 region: CASSESSGRANEQFF. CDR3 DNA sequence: TGTGCCAGCAGTGAATCTAGCGGGAGAGCCAATGAGCAGTTCTTC.

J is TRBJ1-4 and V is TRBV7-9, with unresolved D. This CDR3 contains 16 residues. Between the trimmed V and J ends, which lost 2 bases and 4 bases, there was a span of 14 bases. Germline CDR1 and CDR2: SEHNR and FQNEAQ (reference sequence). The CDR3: CASSLRVLAFNEKLFF. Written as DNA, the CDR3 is TGTGCCAGCAGCTTAAGGGTCCTAGCCTTTAATGAAAAACTGTTTTTT.